The T cell receptor (beta chain) described here comes from a study of blood T cell repertoires in COVID-19 (dated by TCRdb to about 2020). In terms of the full investigation: The collaborator samples originated in the United States, Italy and Spain and spanned the acute and convalescent phases of COVID-19. The material from the prospective study consisted of cDNA or gDNA derived from T cells, B-cell-depleted T cells, or PBMCs. Subjects who had been exposed to COVID-19, were actively infected with it, or had recovered from it provided the deeply sampled blood TCRbeta repertoires that made up the dataset. The repertoires were made available in a free public database intended to serve as a resource for research on the immune response to SARS-CoV-2. Samples came from the ongoing ImmuneRACE study (first 160 participants) plus 1,254 subjects from 6 global collaborators. The sample metadata nearly always contained a de-identified subject ID, COVID-19 status, age in years and sex. HLA class I and class II types, where available, came from metadata supplied by the sample provider rather than from assay-based typing. The investigation overall reported the following: Clinical and demographic metadata were provided uncurated, with the amount varying by source and participant.

As concerns this clone: What antigen it recognizes has not been identified. No base-level quality is on record; no much larger clone is a single base apart.

The immunoSEQ Assay, a bias-controlled multiplex PCR, was used to amplify TCRbeta CDR3 regions from genomic DNA. Regarding the original processing steps: The number of nucleated cells in each sample was estimated by amplification of reference gene primers within the assay. To quantify the absolute abundance of each unique TCRbeta CDR3 rearrangement, sequence reads were collapsed and filtered. Productive Simpson clonality was computed per sample as the square root of Simpson's diversity index over productive rearrangements. TCRdb retrieved this table from immuneACCESS and kept in-frame rearrangements only. Not all clones are present; in checked studies, unresolved V genes account for under half, and no reason is known for the remainder. D and trimming were read from the DNA, whereas the V and J calls and clone size are those reported in that table. This sample lists 150,000 to 200,000 clones; 88% were detected once. The ten largest account for roughly 8.6% of the sample.

Participants in the prospective study were enrolled through a virtual design, were aged about 18 to 90 years, and lived in about two dozen United States geographic areas. In the prospective study, cohorts were assigned on the basis of participant-reported clinical history obtained from a screening survey and a study questionnaire. Recovered participants in ImmuneRACE Cohort 3 were defined as having two consecutive negative NP/OP PCR tests, clearance from a healthcare professional, or resolution of symptoms. Each participant in the prospective study had whole blood, serum and a nasopharyngeal or oropharyngeal swab collected by mobile phlebotomists. Participants in the prospective study had the option to provide additional blood draws and questionnaires over a roughly 2-month period. Before DNA extraction, blood samples from the prospective study were shipped at room temperature or frozen. This clonotype originated in a woman between 18 and 29 years old who had recovered from COVID-19. The source material was PBMCs or T cells enriched from blood (not recorded which).

CDR3 loop: CASSPRPGLAHYEQYF. The DNA is as follows: TGTGCCAGCAGCCCGCGTCCCGGACTAGCTCACTACGAGCAGTACTTC. The chain joins TRBV7-2 to TRBJ2-7; 8 bases in between match TRBD2. The germline V gene specifies SGHTA as CDR1 and FQGNSA as CDR2. From its cysteine to its phenylalanine, the CDR3 spans 16 amino acids. Here the CDR3 DNA is all that survives: 48 bases in frame from base 1. After removal of 5 bases from V and 3 bases from J, the junction retains 12 bases not matched to a gene.